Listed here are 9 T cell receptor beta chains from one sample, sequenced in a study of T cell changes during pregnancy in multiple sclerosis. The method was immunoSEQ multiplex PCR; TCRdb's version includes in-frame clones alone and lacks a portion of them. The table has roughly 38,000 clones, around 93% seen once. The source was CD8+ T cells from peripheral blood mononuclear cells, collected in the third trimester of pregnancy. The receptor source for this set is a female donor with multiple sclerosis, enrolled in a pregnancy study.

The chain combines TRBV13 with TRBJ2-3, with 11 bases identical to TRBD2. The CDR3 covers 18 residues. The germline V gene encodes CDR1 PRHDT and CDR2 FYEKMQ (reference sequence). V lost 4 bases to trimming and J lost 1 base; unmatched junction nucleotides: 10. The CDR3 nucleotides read TGTGCCAGCAGCTCCTTAGCGGGAGGGGGTCGTCGCACAGATACGCAGTATTTT. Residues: CASSSLAGGGRRTDTQYF.

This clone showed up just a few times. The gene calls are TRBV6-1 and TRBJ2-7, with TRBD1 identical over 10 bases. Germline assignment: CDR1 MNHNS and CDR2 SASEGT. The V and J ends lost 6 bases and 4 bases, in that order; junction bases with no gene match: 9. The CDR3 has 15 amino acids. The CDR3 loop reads CASRVPGQGKYEQYF. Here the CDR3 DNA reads TGTGCCAGCAGAGTACCGGGACAGGGGAAGTACGAGCAGTACTTC.

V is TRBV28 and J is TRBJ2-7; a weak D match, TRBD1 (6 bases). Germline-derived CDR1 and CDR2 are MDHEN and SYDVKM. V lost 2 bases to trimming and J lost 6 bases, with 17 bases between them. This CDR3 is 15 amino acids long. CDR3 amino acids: CASSLMTGFFGEQYF. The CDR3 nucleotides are TGTGCCAGCAGTTTAATGACAGGCTTTTTTGGCGAGCAGTACTTC.

The CDR3 DNA follows: TGTGCCAGCAGACCCGGTGGACAAATCACCGGGGAGCTGTTTTTT. As protein: CASRPGGQITGELFF. The rearrangement uses TRBV7-9 and TRBJ2-2, with D maybe TRBD1 (5 bases). The CDR3 has 15 amino acids. The germline V gene encodes CDR1 SEHNR and CDR2 FQNEAQ (reference sequence). Trimming cost V 6 bases and J 4 bases, with 15 bases left between them.

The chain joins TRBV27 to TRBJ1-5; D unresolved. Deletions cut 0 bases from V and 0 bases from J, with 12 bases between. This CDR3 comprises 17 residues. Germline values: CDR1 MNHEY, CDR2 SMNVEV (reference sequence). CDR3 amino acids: CASSLSSGFHSNQPQHF. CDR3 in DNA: TGTGCCAGCAGTTTATCGTCGGGGTTCCATAGCAATCAGCCCCAGCATTTT.

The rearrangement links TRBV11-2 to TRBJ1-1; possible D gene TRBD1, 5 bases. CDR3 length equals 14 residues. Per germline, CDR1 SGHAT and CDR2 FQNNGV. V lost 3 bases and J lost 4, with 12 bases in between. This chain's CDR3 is CASSLAGLGTEAFF. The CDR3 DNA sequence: TGTGCCAGCAGCTTGGCGGGGCTGGGCACTGAAGCTTTCTTT.

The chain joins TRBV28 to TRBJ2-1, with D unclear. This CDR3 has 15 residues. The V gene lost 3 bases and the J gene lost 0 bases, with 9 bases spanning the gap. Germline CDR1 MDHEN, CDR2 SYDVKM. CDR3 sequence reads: CASSFRYNSYNEQFF. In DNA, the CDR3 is TGTGCCAGCAGTTTCAGGTACAACTCCTACAATGAGCAGTTCTTC.

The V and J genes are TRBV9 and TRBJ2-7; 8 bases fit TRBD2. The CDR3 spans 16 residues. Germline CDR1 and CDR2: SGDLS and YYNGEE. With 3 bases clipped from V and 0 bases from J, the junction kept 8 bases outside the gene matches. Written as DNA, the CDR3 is TGTGCCAGCAGCGGAAGCGAGGGGACTAGCTCCTACGAGCAGTACTTC. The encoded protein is CASSGSEGTSSYEQYF. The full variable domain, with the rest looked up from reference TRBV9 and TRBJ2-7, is DSGVTQTPKHLITATGQRVTLRCSPRSGDLSVYWYQQSLDQGLQFLIQYYNGEERAKGNILERFSAQQFPDLHSELNLSSLELGDSALYFCASSGSEGTSSYEQYFGPGTRLTVT.

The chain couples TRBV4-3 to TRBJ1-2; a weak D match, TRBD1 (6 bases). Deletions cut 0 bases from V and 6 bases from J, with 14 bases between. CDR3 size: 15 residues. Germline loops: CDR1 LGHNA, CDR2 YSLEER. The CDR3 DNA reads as TGCGCCAGCAGCCAAGAGGGAGAACAGGGAAATGGCTACACCTTC. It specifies CASSQEGEQGNGYTF.